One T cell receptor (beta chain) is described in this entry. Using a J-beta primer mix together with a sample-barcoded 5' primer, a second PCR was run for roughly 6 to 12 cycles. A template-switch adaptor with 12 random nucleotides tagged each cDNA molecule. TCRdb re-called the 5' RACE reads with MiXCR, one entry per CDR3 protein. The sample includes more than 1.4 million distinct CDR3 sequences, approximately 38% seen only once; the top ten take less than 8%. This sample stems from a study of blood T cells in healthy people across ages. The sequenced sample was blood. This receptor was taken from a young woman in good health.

The CDR3 DNA follows: TGTGCCACCAGCAGTATCGAGCAGGTGACGCTGAAGCTTTTCTTT. Protein sequence: CATSSIEQVTLKLFF. This chain links TRBV15 with TRBJ1-1, with D uncertain. The CDR3 runs 15 residues. V was pared by 3 bases and J by 13 bases, with 24 bases between. CDR1 and CDR2 (germline): LNHNV, YYDKDF (reference sequence). The variable domain in full, completed from reference TRBV15 and TRBJ1-1, reads DAMVIQNPRYQVTQFGKPVTLSCSQTLNHNVMYWYQQKSSQAPKLLFHYYDKDFNNEADTPDNFQSRRPNTSFCFLDIRSPGLGDTAMYLCATSSIEQVTLKLFFGQGTRLTVV.